This TCR beta chain was documented in a study of CD8 T cells in ankylosing spondylitis. TCRdb processed the 5' RACE reads anew with MiXCR; each CDR3 protein has one entry. The sample shows approximately 300,000 distinct CDR3 sequences, around 21% of them seen only once. The CDR3 totals 13 residues. CDR1 and CDR2 from the germline V gene are SGHKS and YYEKEE (reference sequence). Trimming took 3 bases from V and 3 from J, leaving 10 bases between them. This clonotype appeared a few times. The receptor's source is a female donor with ankylosing spondylitis or in good health (not recorded which). The sequenced material came from blood, either unsorted or a sorted T cell fraction (not recorded which). This chain uses TRBV5-5 with TRBJ2-7; a possible D gene is TRBD2 (6 bases). The CDR3 region has the DNA TGTGCCAGCAGCTGGGACTTCGGCTACGAGCAGTACTTC. It translates to CASSWDFGYEQYF.